These 29 T cell receptor beta chains were all obtained from the same sample, sequenced in a study. TCRdb re-called the RT-PCR reads with MiXCR, one entry per CDR3 protein. The sample consists of approximately 720,000 distinct CDR3 sequences, 14% of them appearing once. Source material: memory CD4+ T cells from blood. The receptors shown here come from a female donor in good health, serving as a healthy control.

This clonotype appeared a few times. The chain recombines TRBV7-2 with TRBJ2-7; no definite D call. The CDR3 has 11 amino acids. In germline, CDR1 is SGHTA, CDR2 FQGNSA. V lost 5 bases, J lost 7 bases, and 9 bases lay in between. This CDR3 reads CASSVYQEQYF. DNA of the CDR3: TGTGCCAGCAGCGTGTACCAGGAGCAGTACTTC.

This clonotype came up a few times. The chain couples TRBV6-1 to TRBJ1-1; a weak D match, TRBD1 (6 bases). V lost 6 bases and J lost 2, with 10 bases in between. The CDR3 extends over 13 amino acids. CDR1 and CDR2 from the germline V gene are MNHNS and SASEGT. The CDR3 protein is CASRNRANTEAFF. In DNA form, the CDR3 reads TGTGCCAGCAGGAACAGGGCTAACACTGAAGCTTTCTTT.

This clonotype was seen a few times. The chain employs TRBV4-1 and TRBJ2-6, with a tentative D call TRBD2 (6 bases). Germline lookup yields CDR1 MGHRA and CDR2 YSYEKL. The CDR3 length is 14 residues. Trimming shortened V by 4 bases and J by 2 bases, and 6 bases separated the two germline ends. The CDR3 DNA reads TGCGCCAGCAGCCCTAGCGCTGGGGCCAACGTCCTGACTTTC. This gives the protein CASSPSAGANVLTF.

This clonotype was counted many times. This chain links TRBV5-1 with TRBJ2-2, with 10 nucleotides matching TRBD1. The CDR3 runs to 15 residues. V lost 9 bases to trimming and J lost 3 bases; unmatched junction nucleotides: 8. Per germline, CDR1 SGHRS and CDR2 YFSETQ. CDR3: CATRPGQGHTGELFF. The CDR3 DNA reads TGCGCCACCAGACCGGGACAGGGGCACACCGGGGAGCTGTTTTTT. The whole variable domain, filled in from reference TRBV5-1 and TRBJ2-2, reads KAGVTQTPRYLIKTRGQQVTLSCSPISGHRSVSWYQQTPGQGLQFLFEYFSETQRNKGNFPGRFSGRQFSNSRSEMNVSTLELGDSALYLCATRPGQGHTGELFFGEGSRLTVL.

This clonotype has ten or more counts. This chain links TRBV6-2 or TRBV6-3 with TRBJ2-7; 8 nucleotides line up with TRBD2. The junction had 2 bases not matched to a gene; V was cut back by 5 bases and J by 2 bases. This CDR3 is built from 13 residues. Germline CDR1 and CDR2: MNHEY and SVGEGT. In DNA, the CDR3 is TGTGCCAGCAGTATAGCGGGACCCTACGAGCAGTACTTC. Its translation is CASSIAGPYEQYF.

This clonotype was detected only a few times. The rearrangement uses TRBV12-3 or TRBV12-4 and TRBJ1-2, with 8 bases fitting TRBD1. J was trimmed by 4 bases and V by 5 bases; bases with no gene match: 6. CDR3 length: 14 amino acids. As DNA, the CDR3 is TGTGCCAGCAGTACAGGGACAGGATTCTATGGCTACACCTTC. It yields the protein CASSTGTGFYGYTF.

This chain joins TRBV20-1 and TRBJ1-2; D unclear. The V end lost 1 base, the J end lost 6 bases, and 18 bases lay between the germline ends. Germline V gene data show CDR1 as DFQATT and CDR2 as SNEGSKA (reference sequence). This CDR3 is built from 15 residues. This chain's CDR3 is CSARALRGPSDGYTF. Written as DNA, the CDR3 is TGCAGTGCTAGAGCTCTCCGCGGGCCGTCCGATGGCTACACCTTC.

J is TRBJ2-7 and V is TRBV29-1; a weak D match, TRBD1 (6 bases). Looked up from germline, CDR1 is SQVTM and CDR2 is ANQGSEA. The V and J ends lost 5 bases and 4 bases respectively, with 12 bases between them. CDR3 size: 12 residues. CDR3 nucleotide sequence: TGCAGCGTTCAGGACAGACTTTACGAGCAGTACTTC. Its translation: CSVQDRLYEQYF.

V and J are TRBV20-1 and TRBJ2-5; D gene unclear. The V end was cut by 3 bases, the J end by 1 base, with 15 bases between. Germline values: CDR1 DFQATT, CDR2 SNEGSKA (reference sequence). This CDR3 is 15 amino acids long. In nucleotides, the CDR3 is TGCAGTGCTAGTCCTCCCCCGAGATCCCAAGAGACCCAGTACTTC. Translated, it gives CSASPPPRSQETQYF.

About this clonotype: Germline is not matched at one junction end, which may reflect a read error. V usage is TRBV27 and J usage is TRBJ1-1; 7 bases line up with TRBD1. Germline values: CDR1 MNHEY, CDR2 SMNVEV (reference sequence). The CDR3 covers 16 residues. The CDR3 protein is CASSNRQGRGKTEGFF. The CDR3 region has the DNA TGTGCCAGCAGCAACCGACAGGGCCGGGGCAAGACTGAAGGTTTCTTT.

This chain links TRBV20-1 with TRBJ2-7; D may be TRBD2 (5 bases). Germline assignment: CDR1 DFQATT and CDR2 SNEGSKA (reference sequence). V was pared by 4 bases and J by 2 bases, with 12 bases between. The CDR3 covers 13 residues. The CDR3 loop is CSAKAPGTYEQYF. DNA for the CDR3: TGCAGTGCTAAAGCCCCGGGAACCTACGAGCAGTACTTC.

V is TRBV7-9 and J is TRBJ2-5, with 7 bases lining up with TRBD2. This CDR3 comprises 15 residues. Trimming cost V 5 bases and J 0 bases; bases outside gene matches: 6. The germline V gene has CDR1 SEHNR and CDR2 FQNEAQ (reference sequence). The CDR3 protein is CASSRDYLYQETQYF. DNA for the CDR3: TGTGCCAGCAGCCGGGACTACCTGTACCAAGAGACCCAGTACTTC.

The chain joins TRBV6-2 or TRBV6-3 to TRBJ2-6, with 7 positions matching TRBD1. Germline V CDR1 and CDR2: MNHEY, SVGEGT. This CDR3 comprises 17 residues. With 4 bases clipped from V and 1 base from J, the junction kept 7 bases outside the gene matches. CDR3: CASSFSGGHSGANVLTF. CDR3 DNA: TGTGCCAGCAGTTTTTCAGGGGGTCATTCTGGGGCCAACGTCCTGACTTTC.

This chain connects TRBV5-6 to TRBJ2-7; TRBD2 matches 9 bases. V trimming: 0 bases; J trimming: 6 bases; junction bases outside the gene matches: 4. From germline, CDR1 is SGHDT and CDR2 YYEEEE. The CDR3 has 14 amino acids. The CDR3 nucleotides read TGTGCCAGCAGCTTGGGTGGACTAGCGATCGAGCAGTACTTC. Residues: CASSLGGLAIEQYF.

At least ten counts were recorded for this clonotype. The J gene is TRBJ2-7, the V gene TRBV29-1; 10 positions match TRBD2. The V gene's germline CDR1 is SQVTM and CDR2 ANQGSEA. Trimming cost V 5 bases and J 3 bases; bases outside gene matches: 10. CDR3 length: 15 residues. The CDR3 nucleotides read TGCAGCGTTTTAAAGCTAGCGGGGGTGCGCTACGAGCAGTACTTC. Residues: CSVLKLAGVRYEQYF.

This clonotype has at least ten counts. This chain connects TRBV4-3 to TRBJ2-1; D might be TRBD1 or TRBD2, each matching 7 bases. The V end lost 6 bases, the J end lost 7 bases, and 22 bases lay between the germline ends. The CDR3 loop spans 16 amino acids. Germline CDR1 reads LGHNA; CDR2 reads YSLEER. CDR3 protein: CASRQGGGGSGNEQFF. CDR3 in DNA: TGCGCCAGCAGGCAGGGGGGAGGGGGCTCTGGTAATGAGCAGTTCTTC.

This clonotype was counted only a few times. CDR3 amino acids: CASSFYSGSAYGYTF. The CDR3 coding sequence is TGTGCCAGCAGCTTCTATTCAGGGTCGGCCTATGGCTACACCTTC. V usage is TRBV7-9 and J usage is TRBJ1-2; D is perhaps TRBD1 (5 bases). This CDR3 has 15 amino acids. Trimming shortened V by 3 bases and J by 4 bases, and 15 bases separated the two germline ends. The germline CDR1 and CDR2 sequences are SEHNR and FQNEAQ (reference sequence).

This clonotype was seen more than once but under ten times. V usage is TRBV20-1 and J usage is TRBJ1-1, with 8 bases fitting TRBD1. CDR1 DFQATT and CDR2 SNEGSKA come from the germline V gene (reference sequence). The CDR3 totals 13 residues. The ends lost 6 bases at V and 6 bases at J; junction bases unmatched: 9. CDR3 DNA sequence: TGCAGTGCCCTGAGACAGGGGTTCCCTGAAGCTTTCTTT. Translation: CSALRQGFPEAFF.

V gene TRBV5-5 combines with J gene TRBJ2-5; D possibly corresponds to TRBD1 (6 bases). Trimming pared 0 bases from V and 2 bases from J, leaving 17 bases between. CDR3 size: 17 residues. The germline V gene has CDR1 SGHKS and CDR2 YYEKEE (reference sequence). DNA of the CDR3: TGTGCCAGCAGCTTGGTTCCTCTTATGAGGGGGCAAGAGACCCAGTACTTC. Translated: CASSLVPLMRGQETQYF.

V and J are TRBV6-6 and TRBJ2-3; D gene unclear. Germline V gene data show CDR1 as MNHNY and CDR2 as SVGAGI (reference sequence). Trimming took off 7 bases at V and 4 bases at J, with 12 bases between the two ends. The CDR3 spans 13 residues. CDR3 coding DNA: TGTGCCAGCAATCTCCCTTCTTCAGATACGCAGTATTTT. This encodes CASNLPSSDTQYF.

This chain connects TRBV12-3 or TRBV12-4 to TRBJ2-7; D is unclear. Trimming took 5 bases from V and 2 from J, leaving 7 bases between them. The CDR3 sequence is 12 residues long. The CDR3 sequence: CASSRTTYEQYF. CDR3 sequence (DNA): TGTGCCAGCAGTAGGACCACCTACGAGCAGTACTTC.

This clonotype was seen more than once but under ten times. The chain combines TRBV6-2 or TRBV6-3 with TRBJ2-5, with D hard to call. Trimming stripped 5 bases from V and 0 bases from J, with 10 bases between. The CDR3 is 14 amino acids. The germline CDR1 and CDR2 sequences are MNHEY and SVGEGT. The CDR3 DNA reads TGTGCCAGCAGTCAAAGCAGGTACCAAGAGACCCAGTACTTC. Its protein is CASSQSRYQETQYF.

The chain joins TRBV5-6 to TRBJ1-6; 9 positions match TRBD1. Germline V gives CDR1 SGHDT, CDR2 YYEEEE. This CDR3 spans 15 amino acids. V trimming: 4 bases; J trimming: 7 bases; junction bases outside the gene matches: 6. The DNA of the CDR3 is TGTGCCAGCAGCCTCCGGACAGGGGCCAATTCACCCCTCCACTTT. This gives the protein CASSLRTGANSPLHF. The complete variable domain, with remaining parts taken from reference TRBV5-6 and TRBJ1-6, reads DAGVTQSPTHLIKTRGQQVTLRCSPKSGHDTVSWYQQALGQGPQFIFQYYEEEERQRGNFPDRFSGHQFPNYSSELNVNALLLGDSALYLCASSLRTGANSPLHFGNGTRLTVT.

The rearrangement uses TRBV7-7 and TRBJ2-2, with D maybe TRBD1 (6 bases). This CDR3 has 15 residues. With 0 bases removed from V and 2 bases from J, the gap between germline ends came to 7 bases. From germline, CDR1 is SSHAT and CDR2 FNYEAQ (reference sequence). The CDR3 nucleotides are TGTGCCAGCAGCTTAGCCAGGGGAAACACCGGGGAGCTGTTTTTT. It codes for CASSLARGNTGELFF.

The genes are TRBV9 and TRBJ1-5, with D maybe TRBD1 (5 bases). This CDR3 spans 15 amino acids. V was pared by 0 bases and J by 2 bases, with 9 bases between. Germline assignment: CDR1 SGDLS and CDR2 YYNGEE. CDR3 DNA: TGTGCCAGCAGCGTAGAACCGGGGGGCAATCAGCCCCAGCATTTT. It translates to CASSVEPGGNQPQHF.

The gene calls are TRBV6-6 and TRBJ1-5; the D gene is possibly TRBD1 (5 bases). The CDR3 totals 15 residues. The germline V gene has CDR1 MNHNY and CDR2 SVGAGI (reference sequence). Trimming cost V 2 bases and J 0 bases, with 8 bases left between them. CDR3 sequence: CASSYRQNSNQPQHF. The CDR3 coding sequence is TGTGCCAGCAGTTACCGACAGAATAGCAATCAGCCCCAGCATTTT.

This clonotype was counted at least ten times. V is TRBV24-1 and J is TRBJ1-6; D remains ambiguous. This CDR3 has 13 amino acids. The V gene lost 4 bases and the J gene lost 8 bases, with 8 bases spanning the gap. Germline CDR1 KGHDR, CDR2 SFDVKD. As DNA, the CDR3 is TGTGCCACCAGTGAAAGGGTGGATTCACCCCTCCACTTT. It specifies CATSERVDSPLHF.

The chain has TRBV5-1 and TRBJ1-2; TRBD1 aligns across 8 bases. The ends lost 4 bases at V and 7 bases at J; junction bases unmatched: 6. Looked up from germline, CDR1 is SGHRS and CDR2 is YFSETQ. The CDR3 totals 13 residues. CDR3 DNA sequence: TGCGCCAGCAGCGTGGACAGGGTATTTGGCTACACCTTC. Translation: CASSVDRVFGYTF. The whole variable domain, remainder taken from reference TRBV5-1 and TRBJ1-2, is KAGVTQTPRYLIKTRGQQVTLSCSPISGHRSVSWYQQTPGQGLQFLFEYFSETQRNKGNFPGRFSGRQFSNSRSEMNVSTLELGDSALYLCASSVDRVFGYTFGSGTRLTVV.

This clonotype was counted many times. This chain joins TRBV7-8 and TRBJ1-5, with D unresolved. V gave up 4 bases and J gave up 5 bases, with 12 bases separating them. CDR3 size: 14 residues. Germline CDR1 is SGHVS and CDR2 is FQNEAQ. CDR3 in DNA: TGTGCCAGCAGCTCGATAGGGCGCGATCAGCCCCAGCATTTT. Residues: CASSSIGRDQPQHF.